This T cell receptor beta chain was obtained from a study of T-cell reconstitution after alpha-beta-depleted transplantation in children (dated by TCRdb to the mid-2010s). Regarding the research as a whole: Using TCR repertoire profiling, the study followed T-cell immune reconstitution in a quantitative way in children after TCRalphabeta/CD19-depleted allogeneic hematopoietic cell transplantation. Overall results and qualifications from the work: Apparently early alphabetaT-cell count recovery about two months after transplant reportedly relied on only several hundred rapidly expanded clones derived from non-depleted graft cells. In some patients, the high TCRbeta diversity seen at day 60 was put down to recipient T cells and intrathymic progenitors that had survived conditioning. Over subsequent months, a decline in hyperexpanded clone frequencies was noted, and after one year, T-cell counts and TCRbeta diversity were mostly ascribed to newly produced T cells.

Library method: PCR. The sequencer listed for this sample is Illumina HiSeq 2500. To normalize quantification of the TCRbeta repertoire, the TCR libraries were built with molecular barcoding that relied on unique molecular identifiers. TCRdb passed the public sequencing reads through fastp at Q25 and MiXCR, retaining productive beta sequences. CDR3 protein duplicates are merged, each entry listing the most common genes and DNA. This sample comprises just under 250,000 distinct CDR3 sequences, more than 20% of them detected only once. Roughly 2.6% of the sample is taken by the ten largest. In this sample, this clonotype turned up many times. Its recognized antigen is unknown. No per-base quality is available; no much larger clone lies one base away. The label giving this sample's treatment or condition can be read as: allogeneic hematopoietic cell transplantation with graft depleted of TCRalphabeta T cells and CD19 B cells. The children who served as transplant recipients had been given grafts of TCRalphabeta/CD19-depleted allogeneic hematopoietic cells.

Sequenced material: PBMCs, taken before TCRalphabeta/CD19-depleted stem cell transplant. This TCR was recovered from a girl under 10 years old with Fanconi anemia, due to receive a stem cell transplant.

The nucleotide sequence reads TGTGCCAGCAGTGTAATAGGACAGACCTACGAGCAGTACTTC. This gives the protein CASSVIGQTYEQYF. The sequence links TRBV6-1 to TRBJ2-7; 6 matching bases give a weak D call of TRBD1. V is clipped by 4 bases and J by 2 bases, and the sequence between their germline boundaries is 12 bases long. The germline V gene provides CDR1 MNHNS and CDR2 SASEGT. Inclusive of the bounding cysteine and phenylalanine, the CDR3 is 14 residues long. The CDR3 DNA has 42 bases and is translated from base 1.